This T cell receptor beta chain was captured in a study of Graves' ophthalmopathy and Graves' hyperthyroidism. Study-wide results and limits: Blood contained most expanded thyroid clonotypes exceeding 0.001 frequency. The model reached around 64% sensitivity and 72.22% specificity for predicting ophthalmopathy progression.

Over 9.5 ml of fresh blood yielded the PBMCs by density gradient. This clonotype showed up many times. Its antigen is undetermined. Amplified material comprised TCR beta CDR3 regions derived from RNA transcripts. An opening RT-PCR round employed HTBI primers and preceded a second-round multiplex PCR. MiXCR, run by TCRdb on the multiplex PCR reads, gives a single entry per CDR3 protein. Here the sample spans some 160,000 distinct CDR3 sequences, about two fifths being singletons. The V gene's germline CDR1 is MNHEY and CDR2 SVGEGT. There are 16 residues in the CDR3. The V and J ends lost 2 bases and 4 bases, in that order; junction bases with no gene match: 8.

This sequence originates from a man younger than 40 with Graves' ophthalmopathy. This chain connects TRBV6-2 or TRBV6-3 to TRBJ2-5, with 9 positions matching TRBD2. The specimen sequenced was peripheral blood. The CDR3 spells CASSYEREALGETQYF. The DNA of the CDR3 is TGTGCCAGCAGTTACGAGCGGGAGGCCCTGGGAGAGACCCAGTACTTC.